The rows below give T cell receptor beta chains drawn from one sample of a study of T cell responses to AZD1222 COVID-19 vaccine. The repertoire was sequenced with immunoSEQ multiplex PCR; TCRdb's copy has only in-frame clones and lacks some. The sample gives 90,000 to 130,000 clones, about 94% of which show up once; 2.9% is in the top ten. The sequenced sample was peripheral blood, obtained 28 days after the second AZD1222 dose. Receptors originate from an adult who received the AZD1222 COVID-19 vaccine. Both conserved end residues are part of each CDR3. Each record gives: D gene, clone size, J gene, V gene, CDR3 protein, CDR3 DNA. D genes are given only for firm matches. Rows give clone size only sometimes, using once, few, many, or a class for an expanded clone.

>TRBD2|NA|TRBJ2-2|TRBV18
CASSPGAGEKTGELFF
TGTGCCAGCTCACCAGGCGCGGGAGAAAAAACCGGGGAGCTGTTTTTT
>TRBD1|NA|TRBJ1-1|TRBV4-2
CASAPGTEKTEAFF
TGTGCCAGCGCACCCGGGACAGAGAAGACTGAAGCTTTCTTT
>NA|once|TRBJ2-1|TRBV9
CASSAWRNHNEQFF
TGTGCCAGCAGCGCCTGGCGCAATCACAATGAGCAGTTCTTC
>NA|NA|TRBJ1-1|TRBV5-4
CASSLGRGNTEAFF
TGTGCCAGCAGCCTGGGGCGTGGGAACACTGAAGCTTTCTTT
>NA|NA|TRBJ1-1|TRBV5-1
CASSLDSLTEAFF
TGCGCCAGCAGCTTGGACAGTTTGACTGAAGCTTTCTTT
>NA|NA|TRBJ1-1|TRBV6-5
CASIKSGAEAFF
TGTGCCAGCATTAAGTCCGGGGCTGAAGCTTTCTTT
>NA|NA|TRBJ1-5|TRBV11-2
CASSLGQVNQPQHF
TGTGCCAGCAGCTTAGGGCAGGTTAATCAGCCCCAGCATTTT
>NA|NA|TRBJ1-5|TRBV12-3/TRBV12-4
CASSTNQPQHF
TGTGCCAGCAGTACGAACCAGCCCCAGCATTTT
>NA|NA|TRBJ2-5|TRBV10-1
CASSFASQETQYF
TGCGCCAGCAGCTTCGCTAGTCAAGAGACCCAGTACTTC
>TRBD1|NA|TRBJ2-2|TRBV13
CASSSGTGATGELFF
TGTGCCAGCAGCTCCGGGACAGGGGCCACCGGGGAGCTGTTTTTT
>NA|NA|TRBJ1-1|TRBV12-3/TRBV12-4
CASSLDWNTEAFF
TGTGCCAGCAGTTTAGACTGGAACACTGAAGCTTTCTTT
>TRBD1|NA|TRBJ1-2|TRBV30
CAQVQGDYGYTF
TGTGCGCAGGTACAGGGGGACTATGGCTACACCTTC
>NA|NA|TRBJ2-1|TRBV5-1
CASRDVSHEQFF
TGCGCCAGCAGGGACGTCTCCCATGAGCAGTTCTTC
>TRBD2|NA|TRBJ2-7|TRBV2
CASSEGTSGSYEQYF
TGTGCCAGCAGTGAAGGGACTAGCGGGAGCTACGAGCAGTACTTC
>NA|NA|TRBJ2-1|TRBV11-2
CASSLGGAGVRYNEQFF
TGTGCCAGCAGCTTAGGGGGGGCGGGAGTACGCTACAATGAGCAGTTCTTC
>NA|NA|TRBJ1-2|TRBV27
CASSLRPDYGYTF
TGTGCCAGCAGTTTAAGGCCCGACTATGGCTACACCTTC
>NA|once|TRBJ2-1|TRBV2
CASSEEGSFVYNEQFF
TGTGCCAGCAGTGAAGAGGGGAGCTTCGTCTACAATGAGCAGTTCTTC
>NA|NA|TRBJ2-1|TRBV3-1/TRBV3-2
CASRRLSEQFF
TGTGCCAGCAGACGGCTGTCCGAGCAGTTCTTC
>TRBD1|few|TRBJ1-5|TRBV30
CAWSQGGGRPQHF
TGTGCCTGGAGTCAGGGGGGCGGTCGGCCCCAGCATTTT
>NA|NA|TRBJ2-2|TRBV12-5
CASGLEAELFF
TGTGCTAGTGGTTTGGAGGCAGAGCTGTTTTTT
>NA|NA|TRBJ2-1|TRBV7-2
CASRLGGTFRYNEQFF
TGTGCCAGCAGGTTAGGGGGAACTTTCCGGTACAATGAGCAGTTCTTC
>NA|NA|TRBJ1-5|TRBV29-1
CSVETTGYYAYSNQPQHF
TGCAGCGTTGAAACCACAGGGTATTATGCCTATAGCAATCAGCCCCAGCATTTT
>TRBD1|NA|TRBJ1-2|TRBV29-1
CSVEAGGRGGYTF
TGCAGCGTTGAAGCAGGGGGCCGGGGTGGCTACACCTTC
>TRBD2|NA|TRBJ2-7|TRBV11-3
CASSSGSGEQYF
TGTGCCAGCTCTAGCGGGAGTGGCGAGCAGTACTTC
>NA|NA|TRBJ2-2|TRBV10-1
CASSSPVKTGELFF
TGCGCCAGTTCTAGCCCTGTAAAAACCGGGGAGCTGTTTTTT
>TRBD1|NA|TRBJ1-2|TRBV20-1
CSADRGHGYTF
TGCAGTGCTGACAGGGGGCATGGCTACACCTTC
>NA|NA|TRBJ2-1|TRBV14
CASSQVIGSLEQFF
TGTGCCAGCAGCCAAGTGATCGGGAGCCTTGAGCAGTTCTTC
>NA|NA|TRBJ1-2|TRBV7-2
CASSLQPGLTDGYTF
TGTGCCAGCAGCCTCCAACCGGGCCTCACGGATGGCTACACCTTC
>NA|NA|TRBJ1-4|TRBV20-1
CSAHRSSGLFF
TGCAGTGCTCATAGATCGAGCGGACTGTTTTTT
>NA|NA|TRBJ2-5|TRBV7-9
CASSPLRETQYF
TGTGCCAGCAGCCCCCTGCGGGAGACCCAGTACTTC
>TRBD2|NA|TRBJ2-5|TRBV6-5
CASSSGTSGAGETQYF
TGTGCCAGCAGTTCCGGGACTAGCGGGGCTGGGGAGACCCAGTACTTC
>NA|NA|TRBJ1-4|TRBV6-5
CATHPLIATNEKLFF
TGTGCCACCCATCCCCTAATTGCAACTAATGAAAAACTGTTTTTT
>TRBD1|NA|TRBJ2-1|TRBV28
CASSSRGPGQGIYNEQFF
TGTGCCAGCAGTTCCCGGGGGCCGGGACAGGGGATTTACAATGAGCAGTTCTTC
>NA|NA|TRBJ1-2|TRBV5-4
CASSLDGHYGYTF
TGTGCCAGCAGCTTAGACGGGCACTATGGCTACACCTTC
>TRBD1|NA|TRBJ1-4|TRBV6-5
CASSSRQGSTNEKLFF
TGTGCCAGCAGTTCACGACAGGGATCAACTAATGAAAAACTGTTTTTT
>TRBD2|NA|TRBJ2-7|TRBV10-2
CASSVGTRGSYEQYF
TGCGCCAGCAGCGTCGGGACTCGCGGGAGCTACGAGCAGTACTTC
>NA|NA|TRBJ2-2|TRBV2
CASSAEPRNTGELFF
TGTGCCAGCAGTGCAGAACCCAGGAACACCGGGGAGCTGTTTTTT
>NA|NA|TRBJ1-1|TRBV5-4
CASSLAGGATEAFF
TGTGCCAGCAGCTTGGCGGGGGGCGCGACTGAAGCTTTCTTT
>NA|NA|TRBJ1-2|TRBV7-6
CASSSAQGGDGYTF
TGTGCCAGCAGCTCCGCACAGGGTGGTGATGGCTACACCTTC
>NA|NA|TRBJ2-1|TRBV13
CASSIRTAGILSSYNEQFF
TGTGCCAGCAGCATAAGGACCGCCGGGATCTTGAGCTCCTACAATGAGCAGTTCTTC
>TRBD2|NA|TRBJ2-5|TRBV6-5
CASRSLAGKETQYF
TGTGCCAGCAGAAGCCTAGCGGGGAAAGAGACCCAGTACTTC
>NA|NA|TRBJ2-1|TRBV29-1
CSVSGVQFF
TGCAGCGTTTCAGGGGTGCAGTTCTTC
>TRBD2|NA|TRBJ2-1|TRBV27
CASSSKATSGMYNEQFF
TGTGCCAGCAGTTCCAAAGCGACTAGCGGCATGTACAATGAGCAGTTCTTC
>NA|NA|TRBJ2-1|TRBV18
CASSTVNNEQFF
TGTGCCAGCTCGACCGTTAACAATGAGCAGTTCTTC
>TRBD1|NA|TRBJ1-3|TRBV11-2
CASSSSGTGAGNTIYF
TGTGCCAGCAGCTCGTCCGGGACAGGGGCTGGAAACACCATATATTTT
>TRBD1|NA|TRBJ1-1|TRBV7-9
CASSRLGTVANTEAFF
TGTGCCAGCAGCCGACTCGGGACAGTTGCGAACACTGAAGCTTTCTTT
>NA|NA|TRBJ1-5|TRBV7-6
CASSLEEGFFQPQHF
TGTGCCAGCAGCTTAGAGGAGGGGTTTTTTCAGCCCCAGCATTTT
>NA|NA|TRBJ1-1|TRBV5-1
CASSLDNTEAFF
TGCGCCAGCAGCTTGGACAACACTGAAGCTTTCTTT
>NA|NA|TRBJ1-2|TRBV6-5
CASSYSTQGSGYTF
TGTGCCAGCAGTTACTCGACCCAGGGCTCTGGCTACACCTTC
>TRBD1|NA|TRBJ1-1|TRBV5-4
CASSFPDRTYTEAFF
TGTGCCAGCAGCTTCCCGGACAGGACTTACACTGAAGCTTTCTTT